Listed here are 8 T cell receptor beta chains from one sample, sequenced in a study of CD8 T cells in Susac syndrome (dated by TCRdb to between 2018 and 2021). Library generation was performed with the immunoSEQ multiplex PCR assay. RNA was extracted using the RNeasy kit, and about 0.45 to 1 microgram was reverse transcribed with random hexamers. In-frame beta chains were kept once TCRdb had trimmed the public reads at Q25 with fastp and called clones with MiXCR. Each entry is one CDR3 protein sequence, shown with its most common DNA and genes. The sample table holds approximately 200,000 distinct CDR3 sequences, of which 85% to 95% were seen once. 0.082% of the sample is in the top ten clones. The sequencing sample was made of CD4+ T cells from PBMCs. These receptors were collected from a human donor with multiple sclerosis.

The chain combines TRBV4-1 with TRBJ2-3, with a tentative D call TRBD1 (6 bases). CDR3 length: 13 amino acids. The germline V gene encodes CDR1 MGHRA and CDR2 YSYEKL. V dropped 6 bases and J dropped 8 bases, with 15 bases sitting between them. DNA of the CDR3: TGCGCCAGCAGAGTAGGGGGTCAAGGTACGCAGTATTTT. This gives the protein CASRVGGQGTQYF.

V usage is TRBV13 and J usage is TRBJ1-1, with TRBD1 as a possible D gene (6 bases). Germline CDR1 and CDR2: PRHDT and FYEKMQ (reference sequence). CDR3 length: 15 amino acids. The V end was cut by 6 bases, the J end by 5 bases, with 19 bases between. The CDR3 DNA reads as TGTGCCAGCAGGGTTTCGCGACAGGTCGGAACTGAAGCTTTCTTT. Translated, it gives CASRVSRQVGTEAFF.

This clonotype appeared a few times. The chain couples TRBV7-3 to TRBJ2-5, with no clear D. The V end was cut by 5 bases, the J end by 3 bases, with 10 bases between. The CDR3 runs 13 residues. In germline, CDR1 is SGHTA, CDR2 FQGTGA. The CDR3: CASSRGREETQYF. CDR3 DNA sequence: TGTGCCAGCAGCCGTGGACGGGAAGAGACCCAGTACTTC.

V gene TRBV24-1 combines with J gene TRBJ1-1; D remains unclear. V shed 0 bases and J shed 0 bases, with 13 bases lying between them. The germline V gene encodes CDR1 KGHDR and CDR2 SFDVKD. The CDR3 spans 17 residues. The CDR3 protein is CATSDLPEKRVNTEAFF. CDR3 DNA sequence: TGTGCCACCAGTGATTTGCCTGAAAAGCGTGTGAACACTGAAGCTTTCTTT.

This chain links TRBV30 with TRBJ1-6, with D possibly TRBD1 on 5 matching bases. V was trimmed by 7 bases and J by 10 bases, leaving 17 bases between them. Germline V gives CDR1 GTSNPN, CDR2 SVGIG (reference sequence). CDR3 length: 13 residues. Here the CDR3 DNA reads TGTGCCTCCCTCCGGGACTACGGCTCACCCCTCCACTTT. The encoded protein is CASLRDYGSPLHF. Full variable domain (outside the CDR3, taken from reference TRBV30 and TRBJ1-6): SQTIHQWPATLVQPVGSPLSLECTVEGTSNPNLYWYRQAAGRGLQLLFYSVGIGQISSEVPQNLSASRPQDRQFILSSKKLLLSDSGFYLCASLRDYGSPLHFGNGTRLTVT.

The V call is TRBV7-9, the J call TRBJ1-2; D uncertain. This CDR3 has 15 amino acids. V lost 5 bases and J 0 bases, leaving 13 bases between the germline ends. CDR1 and CDR2 from the germline V gene are SEHNR and FQNEAQ (reference sequence). The CDR3 bases are TGTGCCAGCAGCCCGGCAGAGAAACCTAACTATGGCTACACCTTC. It encodes CASSPAEKPNYGYTF.

J is TRBJ1-5 and V is TRBV12-3 or TRBV12-4; 7 nucleotides agree with TRBD1. Trimming at V came to 5 bases and at J to 9 bases, leaving 7 bases not matched to a gene. CDR3 size: 13 residues. The CDR3 loop is CASSGLGGGPQHF. For the CDR3, the DNA is TGTGCCAGCAGTGGGTTAGGGGGCGGGCCCCAGCATTTT.

The chain employs TRBV28 and TRBJ2-7, with 7 bases fitting TRBD1. The V gene's germline CDR1 is MDHEN and CDR2 SYDVKM. The CDR3 contains 14 residues. J was trimmed by 9 bases and V by 4 bases; bases with no gene match: 12. The DNA for the CDR3 is TGTGCCAGCAGTTCCTGGGACAGTGCTCAGGGGCAGTACGTC. Its translation: CASSSWDSAQGQYV.